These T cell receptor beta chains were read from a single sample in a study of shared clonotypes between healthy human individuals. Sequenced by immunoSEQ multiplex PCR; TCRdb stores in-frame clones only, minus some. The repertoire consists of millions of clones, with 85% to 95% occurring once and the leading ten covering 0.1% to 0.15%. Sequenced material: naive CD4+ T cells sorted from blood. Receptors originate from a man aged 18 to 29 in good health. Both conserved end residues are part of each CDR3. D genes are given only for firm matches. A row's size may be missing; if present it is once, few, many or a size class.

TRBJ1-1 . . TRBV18 CASSPSGQTMNTEAFF TGTGCCAGCTCACCAAGTGGACAGACCATGAACACTGAAGCTTTCTTT
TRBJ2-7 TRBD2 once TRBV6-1 CASSGAGREIYEQYF TGTGCCAGCAGTGGAGCGGGGCGGGAGATCTACGAGCAGTACTTC
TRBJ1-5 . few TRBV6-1 CASSVQGYSNQPQHF TGTGCCAGCAGTGTACAGGGATATAGCAATCAGCCCCAGCATTTT
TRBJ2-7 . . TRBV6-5 CAAGRPSGAFYEQYF TGTGCCGCCGGACGACCTTCGGGGGCCTTCTACGAGCAGTACTTC
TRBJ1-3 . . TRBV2 CASSVLPPGTGNTIYF TGTGCCAGCAGTGTACTTCCCCCCGGTACTGGAAACACCATATATTTT
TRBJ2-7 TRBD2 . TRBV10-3 CAISEPLIAGVGEQYF TGTGCCATCAGTGAGCCCCTTATAGCGGGAGTGGGCGAGCAGTACTTC
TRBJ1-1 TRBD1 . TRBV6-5 CASSSIGQGNTEAFF TGTGCCAGCAGTTCTATTGGACAGGGAAACACTGAAGCTTTCTTT
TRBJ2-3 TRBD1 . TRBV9 CASSPGQDGDTQYF TGTGCCAGCAGCCCCGGACAGGATGGAGATACGCAGTATTTT
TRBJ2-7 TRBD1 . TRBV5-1 CASSYGTETYEQYF TGCGCCAGCAGCTACGGGACAGAGACCTACGAGCAGTACTTC
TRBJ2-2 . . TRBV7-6 CASSSQTGWNTGELFF TGTGCCAGCAGCTCTCAGACAGGATGGAACACCGGGGAGCTGTTTTTT
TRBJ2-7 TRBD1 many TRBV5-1 CASSLGTGWNGEQYF TGCGCCAGCAGCTTGGGGACAGGGTGGAACGGCGAGCAGTACTTC
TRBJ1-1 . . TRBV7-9 CASSLSAEAFF TGTGCCAGCAGCTTGTCGGCTGAAGCTTTCTTT
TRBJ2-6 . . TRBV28 CASSPGSIGAGANVLTF TGTGCCAGCAGTCCCGGGTCTATAGGGGCCGGGGCCAACGTCCTGACTTTC
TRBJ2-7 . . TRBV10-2 CASGGSGVLFAGYEQYF TGCGCCAGCGGGGGATCGGGGGTTCTCTTTGCGGGCTACGAGCAGTACTTC
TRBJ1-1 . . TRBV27 CASSLRQNTEAFF TGTGCCAGCAGTTTACGTCAGAACACTGAAGCTTTCTTT
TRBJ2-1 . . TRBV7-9 CASSLRGGLDHNEQFF TGTGCCAGCAGCTTACGAGGGGGGCTGGACCACAATGAGCAGTTCTTC
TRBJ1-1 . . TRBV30 CAGCTGPILTEAFF TGTGCCGGGTGTACAGGGCCCATTTTGACCGAAGCTTTCTTT
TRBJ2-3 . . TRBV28 CASSLRGGADTQYF TGTGCCAGCAGTCTCAGGGGCGGTGCAGATACGCAGTATTTT
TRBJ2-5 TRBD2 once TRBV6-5 CASSPTSGGETQYF TGTGCCAGCAGCCCTACTAGCGGGGGAGAGACCCAGTACTTC
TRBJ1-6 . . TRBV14 CASSQGGLGSPLHF TGTGCCAGCAGCCAAGGGGGGCTTGGTTCACCCCTCCACTTT
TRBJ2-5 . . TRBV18 CASSTSSVETQYF TGTGCCAGCTCAACTTCTAGCGTAGAGACCCAGTACTTC
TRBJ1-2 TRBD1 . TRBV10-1 CASSGGTGGSYTF TGCGCCAGCAGTGGAGGGACAGGCGGGAGCTACACCTTC
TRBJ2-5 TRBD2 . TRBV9 CASSVGSGGPQETQYF TGTGCCAGCAGCGTAGGTAGCGGGGGGCCACAAGAGACCCAGTACTTC
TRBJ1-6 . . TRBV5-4 CASSLRGRVNNSPLHF TGTGCCAGCAGCTTAAGGGGCAGGGTAAATAATTCACCCCTCCACTTT
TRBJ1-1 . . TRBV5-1 CASSLEWNTEAFF TGCGCCAGCAGCTTGGAGTGGAACACTGAAGCTTTCTTT
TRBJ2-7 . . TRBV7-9 CASSLEQGPSYEQYF TGTGCCAGCAGCTTAGAACAGGGCCCTTCCTACGAGCAGTACTTC
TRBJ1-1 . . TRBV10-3 CAISMYDIQNTEAFF TGTGCCATCAGTATGTACGACATACAGAACACTGAAGCTTTCTTT
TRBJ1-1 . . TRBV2 CASSGQANTEAFF TGTGCCAGCAGTGGGCAGGCTAACACTGAAGCTTTCTTT
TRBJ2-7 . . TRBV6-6 CASSTSLDYEQYF TGTGCCAGCTCCACGAGTCTGGACTACGAGCAGTACTTC
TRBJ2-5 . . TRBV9 CASSIALWETQYF TGTGCCAGCAGCATAGCTTTGTGGGAGACCCAGTACTTC
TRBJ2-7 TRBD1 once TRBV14 CASSQAGTGYEQYF TGTGCCAGCAGCCAAGCCGGGACAGGCTACGAGCAGTACTTC
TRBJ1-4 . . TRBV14 CASSLGRGNEKLFF TGTGCCAGCAGCCTGGGACGGGGAAATGAAAAACTGTTTTTT
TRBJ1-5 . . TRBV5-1 CASSPTPSSNQPQHF TGCGCCAGCAGCCCGACACCGTCTAGCAATCAGCCCCAGCATTTT
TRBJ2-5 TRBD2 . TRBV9 CASSTRGVYQETQYF TGTGCCAGCAGCACCCGGGGGGTTTACCAAGAGACCCAGTACTTC
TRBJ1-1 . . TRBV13 CASSLGSRITGEAFF TGTGCCAGCAGCTTAGGCAGCAGGATTACTGGAGAAGCTTTCTTT
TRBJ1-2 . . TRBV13 CASSDSLQAIYGYTF TGTGCCAGCAGCGACTCCCTACAGGCTATCTATGGCTACACCTTC
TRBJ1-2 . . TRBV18 CASSPAPPAGYGYTF TGTGCCAGCTCACCAGCCCCCCCGGCAGGGTATGGCTACACCTTC
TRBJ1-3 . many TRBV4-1 CASSLDRTGNTIYF TGCGCCAGCAGCCTGGACAGAACTGGAAACACCATATATTTT